A selection of T cell receptor beta chains follows, all from one sample in a study of blood T cell repertoires in COVID-19. Profiled with immunoSEQ multiplex PCR; TCRdb holds only in-frame clones, not every one. The data show 150,000 to 250,000 clones, 80% to 90% seen once. Sequencing was carried out using PBMCs or T cells enriched from blood (not recorded which). These receptors were obtained from a man between 40 and 49 years old who had recovered from COVID-19. CDR3s include the opening cysteine and the closing phenylalanine or tryptophan. Each record gives: clone size, CDR3 length, J gene, D gene, V gene, CDR3 protein, CDR3 DNA. A D gene is named only where the DNA matches it firmly. The size field is filled for only some rows; it gives once, few, many or a size class.

>NA|16|TRBJ1-1|TRBD1|TRBV6-5
CASSSQGQASWPEAFF
TGTGCCAGCAGTTCCCAAGGACAGGCTTCGTGGCCTGAAGCTTTCTTT
>NA|14|TRBJ2-1|TRBD2|TRBV29-1
CSVKRASGGIEQFF
TGCAGCGTCAAAAGGGCTAGCGGGGGGATTGAGCAGTTCTTC
>NA|15|TRBJ1-5|TRBD1|TRBV10-3
CAINSPGQGLEPQHF
TGTGCCATCAATAGTCCGGGACAGGGGTTGGAGCCCCAGCATTTT
>NA|19|TRBJ2-2|TRBD2|TRBV9
CASSVGASGRGVTTGELFF
TGTGCCAGCAGCGTAGGTGCTAGCGGGAGGGGGGTGACCACCGGGGAGCTGTTTTTT
>NA|12|TRBJ1-1|NA|TRBV11-2
CASSSQNTEAFF
TGTGCCAGCAGCTCCCAAAACACTGAAGCTTTCTTT
>few|13|TRBJ1-1|NA|TRBV5-4
CASSPSGWIEAFF
TGTGCCAGCAGCCCTTCGGGGTGGATTGAAGCTTTCTTT
>NA|15|TRBJ2-3|TRBD1|TRBV5-1
CASSSRDRDADTQYF
TGCGCCAGCAGCTCCCGGGACAGGGATGCGGATACGCAGTATTTT
>few|15|TRBJ2-1|NA|TRBV5-1
CASSLGLTTYNEQFF
TGCGCCAGCAGCCTGGGACTTACAACCTACAATGAGCAGTTCTTC
>once|17|TRBJ1-1|NA|TRBV7-6
CASSPGGHTLLNTEAFF
TGTGCCAGCAGCCCGGGGGGACACACTTTATTGAACACTGAAGCTTTCTTT
>once|14|TRBJ1-4|NA|TRBV27
CATRGSATNEKLFF
TGTGCCACTAGAGGAAGTGCAACTAATGAAAAACTGTTTTTT
>once|13|TRBJ1-1|TRBD1|TRBV10-3
CAISGQDPTEAFF
TGTGCCATCAGCGGACAGGACCCCACTGAAGCTTTCTTT
>NA|13|TRBJ2-7|NA|TRBV28
CASSAGVTYEQYF
TGTGCCAGCAGCGCCGGGGTAACCTACGAGCAGTACTTC
>NA|14|TRBJ1-1|TRBD1|TRBV9
CASSVGTANTEAFF
TGTGCCAGCAGCGTCGGGACAGCAAACACTGAAGCTTTCTTT
>once|15|TRBJ1-3|NA|TRBV4-3
CASSQDPGSGNTIYF
TGCGCCAGCAGCCAAGACCCAGGCTCTGGAAACACCATATATTTT
>NA|13|TRBJ2-7|TRBD2|TRBV7-9
CASSSGGTYEQYF
TGTGCCAGCAGCTCGGGGGGGACCTACGAGCAGTACTTC
>NA|15|TRBJ1-5|NA|TRBV19
CASRLGALSNQPQHF
TGTGCCAGTAGGTTGGGGGCTCTGAGCAATCAGCCCCAGCATTTT